These 29 T cell receptor beta chains share one sample of origin, sequenced in a study of cytomegalovirus exposure and HLA in healthy donors. 13 Jbeta primers and 60 Vbeta primers were used for the PCR. The data were produced by immunoSEQ multiplex PCR, yet TCRdb's version contains in-frame clones alone and is incomplete. The sample yields some 70,000 clones, of which the top ten take up roughly 8%. The sample consisted of PBMCs. The receptors stem from a female donor in good health and CMV-seropositive.

Comments on this clone: Compared with germline, one end of the junction differs, possibly owing to a read error. The chain is built from TRBV6-1 and TRBJ2-5; D gene uncertain. Germline V gene sequence: CDR1 MNHNS, CDR2 SASEGT. This CDR3 is built from 15 residues. The CDR3 bases are TGTACCAGCAACCCCCAAGCGACGTACCAAGAGACCCAGTACTTC. Translation: CTSNPQATYQETQYF.

V gene TRBV18 combines with J gene TRBJ2-7; 10 bases fit TRBD1. Looked up from germline, CDR1 is KGHSH and CDR2 is LQKENI. The CDR3 extends over 16 amino acids. V trimming: 3 bases; J trimming: 4 bases; junction bases outside the gene matches: 9. Here the CDR3 reads CASSPFPTGGDYEQYF. In DNA, the CDR3 is TGTGCCAGCTCACCCTTCCCGACAGGGGGCGATTACGAGCAGTACTTC.

The V gene is TRBV4-1, the J gene TRBJ1-3; D ambiguous. Germline V gene data show CDR1 as MGHRA and CDR2 as YSYEKL. The ends were cut back, 4 bases at V and 0 bases at J, with 19 bases in the middle. CDR3 length: 18 amino acids. The CDR3 protein is CASSLRVADAASGNTIYF. The CDR3 DNA reads as TGCGCCAGCAGCCTCCGCGTAGCGGACGCAGCCTCTGGAAACACCATATATTTT.

This chain connects TRBV28 to TRBJ2-7; D is possibly TRBD1 (6 bases). Germline lookup yields CDR1 MDHEN and CDR2 SYDVKM. The V end was cut by 3 bases, the J end by 5 bases, with 20 bases between. CDR3 length: 16 residues. The CDR3 protein is CASSLIGGLTLDEQYF. For the CDR3, the DNA is TGTGCCAGCAGTTTGATAGGGGGATTAACCCTTGACGAGCAGTACTTC. The entire variable domain, with the rest obtained from reference TRBV28 and TRBJ2-7, is as follows: DVKVTQSSRYLVKRTGEKVFLECVQDMDHENMFWYRQDPGLGLRLIYFSYDVKMKEKGDIPEGYSVSREKKERFSLILESASTNQTSMYLCASSLIGGLTLDEQYFGPGTRLTVT.

The chain has TRBV5-4 and TRBJ2-1; 12 bases map to TRBD1. The CDR3 runs to 15 residues. J gave up 9 bases and V 4 bases, and 8 bases lay outside the gene matches. Germline CDR1 reads SGHNT; CDR2 reads YYREEE (reference sequence). CDR3 amino acids: CASSPRDRGPSEQFF. The CDR3 DNA sequence: TGTGCCAGCAGCCCCCGGGACAGGGGGCCAAGTGAGCAGTTCTTC.

The chain couples TRBV7-2 to TRBJ1-2, with 12 bases that match TRBD1. With 5 bases clipped from V and 8 bases from J, the junction kept 6 bases outside the gene matches. Germline values: CDR1 SGHTA, CDR2 FQGNSA. The CDR3 runs to 14 residues. In nucleotides, the CDR3 is TGTGCCAGCAGCCGGGACAGGGGGCGGGGGGGCTACACCTTC. As protein: CASSRDRGRGGYTF.

The chain combines TRBV6-6 with TRBJ1-1; TRBD1 agrees at 7 bases. From germline, CDR1 is MNHNY and CDR2 SVGAGI (reference sequence). CDR3 length: 12 amino acids. V dropped 6 bases and J dropped 7; count of bases not matched to a gene: 5. The CDR3 DNA reads TGTGCCAGCAGGCACAGGGGTATTGAAGCTTTCTTT. It is translated as CASRHRGIEAFF.

The chain couples TRBV5-4 to TRBJ2-3; 16 bases align to TRBD2. The junction had 10 bases not matched to a gene; V was cut back by 4 bases and J by 2 bases. This CDR3 spans 19 amino acids. The germline CDR1 and CDR2 sequences are SGHNT and YYREEE (reference sequence). CDR3 loop: CASSQGLAGGSGLTDTQYF. The CDR3 nucleotides are TGTGCCAGCAGCCAGGGACTAGCGGGAGGGAGTGGACTCACAGATACGCAGTATTTT.

The chain joins TRBV30 to TRBJ2-1; weak D call: TRBD1 (5 bases). Trimming took 0 bases from V and 8 from J, leaving 23 bases between them. CDR1 is GTSNPN, CDR2 SVGIG, per germline (reference sequence). The CDR3 covers 17 residues. Here the CDR3 DNA reads TGTGCCTGGAGTGTAGGCCTCGCGACCCAGGGAAGGGATGAGCAGTTCTTC. Residues: CAWSVGLATQGRDEQFF.

This chain links TRBV27 with TRBJ1-2; TRBD1 matches at 8 bases. Germline V gene lookup returns CDR1 MNHEY and CDR2 SMNVEV (reference sequence). The J segment lost 2 bases and the V segment lost 5 bases, leaving 4 bases of the junction unmatched. The CDR3 consists of 14 residues. The CDR3 protein is CASSPNRGNYGYTF. CDR3 coding DNA: TGTGCCAGCAGTCCCAACAGGGGGAACTATGGCTACACCTTC.

This chain uses TRBV19 with TRBJ2-5; the D gene is possibly TRBD1 (7 bases). CDR3 size: 15 residues. Germline loops: CDR1 LNHDA, CDR2 SQIVND (reference sequence). Trimming stripped 4 bases from V and 5 bases from J, with 17 bases between. The CDR3 coding sequence is TGTGCCAGTAGTACAGGGGGAGGCCATCCGGAGACCCAGTACTTC. Its translation is CASSTGGGHPETQYF.

The DNA for the CDR3 is TGCAGCGCCGCCGGTAGCGGGGGGGCCGGAGATACGCAGTATTTT. As protein: CSAAGSGGAGDTQYF. The chain links TRBV29-1 to TRBJ2-3, with TRBD2 matching over 11 bases. The CDR3 length is 15 residues. Trimming removed 7 bases from V and 5 bases from J; junction bases left unmatched: 11. Looked up from germline, CDR1 is SQVTM and CDR2 is ANQGSEA.

The chain recombines TRBV4-2 with TRBJ2-6; tentative D call: TRBD1 (5 bases). Germline V gene lookup returns CDR1 LGHNA and CDR2 YNFKEQ. The CDR3 length is 17 residues. Trimming took off 4 bases at V and 0 bases at J, with 13 bases between the two ends. CDR3 nucleotides: TGTGCCAGCAGCCCTCCCGACAGTTTCTCTGGGGCCAACGTCCTGACTTTC. Protein: CASSPPDSFSGANVLTF.

The chain uses TRBV10-2 and TRBJ2-1; 7 nucleotides agree with TRBD1. Germline V gene sequence: CDR1 WSHSY, CDR2 SAAADI. This CDR3 has 14 amino acids. V shed 4 bases, J shed 3 bases, and the junction held 3 bases outside the gene matches. CDR3 region: CASSVWDSYNEQFF. The CDR3 DNA is TGCGCCAGCAGTGTCTGGGACAGCTACAATGAGCAGTTCTTC.

The genes are TRBV29-1 and TRBJ1-2; D gene uncertain. The ends were cut back, 4 bases at V and 0 bases at J, with 6 bases in the middle. The CDR3 has 12 amino acids. CDR1 SQVTM and CDR2 ANQGSEA come from the germline V gene. The chain's CDR3 is CSVGRANYGYTF. In DNA, the CDR3 is TGCAGCGTTGGGCGGGCTAACTATGGCTACACCTTC.

The chain carries TRBV30 and TRBJ1-4; TRBD1 agrees at 7 bases. The V segment lost 3 bases and the J segment 5 bases; nucleotides outside the gene matches: 12. Germline lookup yields CDR1 GTSNPN and CDR2 SVGIG (reference sequence). The length of the CDR3 is 16 residues. CDR3 nucleotides: TGTGCCTGGAGCCGGGGGCAGGGGGAACTCAATGAAAAACTGTTTTTT. It translates to CAWSRGQGELNEKLFF. The full variable domain, in which reference TRBV30 and TRBJ1-4 provide the parts outside the CDR3, is SQTIHQWPATLVQPVGSPLSLECTVEGTSNPNLYWYRQAAGRGLQLLFYSVGIGQISSEVPQNLSASRPQDRQFILSSKKLLLSDSGFYLCAWSRGQGELNEKLFFGSGTQLSVL.

The rearrangement joins TRBV25-1 to TRBJ2-2, with TRBD2 matching 9 bases. Germline values: CDR1 MGHDK, CDR2 SYGVNS. This CDR3 is built from 16 residues. V shed 6 bases, J shed 3 bases, and the junction held 8 bases outside the gene matches. The CDR3 coding sequence is TGTGCCAGCAGCCACAGAATAGCGGGAGACACCGGGGAGCTGTTTTTT. This translates into CASSHRIAGDTGELFF.

The J gene is TRBJ2-7, the V gene TRBV6-1; 10 bases match TRBD1. CDR3 length equals 15 residues. Unmatched junction bases numbered 1, after V lost 0 bases and J lost 2 bases. CDR1 is MNHNS and CDR2 is SASEGT in the germline V gene. The CDR3 sequence is CASSEAGTGAYEQYF. The CDR3 coding sequence is TGTGCCAGCAGTGAAGCGGGGACAGGGGCCTACGAGCAGTACTTC.

This sequence joins TRBV6-5 and TRBJ1-4; possibly TRBD1 for D (5 bases). The V end lost 6 bases, the J end lost 8 bases, and 16 bases lay between the germline ends. Germline V CDR1 and CDR2: MNHEY, SVGAGI. The length of the CDR3 is 14 residues. Here the CDR3 reads CASRDTGWEEKLFF. DNA for the CDR3: TGTGCCAGCAGGGACACAGGATGGGAAGAAAAACTGTTTTTT.

The rearrangement joins TRBV30 to TRBJ1-3, with no clear D. Germline assignment: CDR1 GTSNPN and CDR2 SVGIG (reference sequence). The ends were cut back, 5 bases at V and 4 bases at J, with 15 bases in the middle. The CDR3 has 14 residues. Here the CDR3 reads CAWGPRGGGNTIYF. DNA of the CDR3: TGTGCCTGGGGACCACGAGGAGGCGGAAACACCATATATTTT.

The genes are TRBV6-5 and TRBJ1-2; 9 bases match TRBD1. Germline CDR1 MNHEY, CDR2 SVGAGI. CDR3 length: 13 amino acids. V was clipped by 6 bases and J by 7 bases; unmatched bases: 6. The CDR3 region has the DNA TGTGCCAGCAGGTGGACAGGGGAAAGTGGCTACACCTTC. Its translation is CASRWTGESGYTF.

V and J are TRBV27 and TRBJ1-4; possibly TRBD1 for D (5 bases). Germline assignment: CDR1 MNHEY and CDR2 SMNVEV (reference sequence). CDR3 size: 15 residues. V lost 2 bases, J lost 7 bases, and 14 bases lay in between. The DNA of the CDR3 is TGTGCCAGCAGTTTAAGTAGGGGAGGGAGTGAAAAACTGTTTTTT. It codes for CASSLSRGGSEKLFF.

CDR3 residues: CASSRGGRQSYEQYF. Written as DNA, the CDR3 is TGTGCCAGCAGCCGCGGGGGTAGACAATCCTACGAGCAGTACTTC. V usage is TRBV9 and J usage is TRBJ2-7, with 7 bases fitting TRBD2. Germline values: CDR1 SGDLS, CDR2 YYNGEE. The CDR3 totals 15 residues. The J segment lost 1 base and the V segment lost 4 bases, leaving 8 bases of the junction unmatched.

V usage is TRBV2 and J usage is TRBJ1-5; 7 positions agree with TRBD1. The CDR3 sequence is 15 residues long. J lost 6 bases, V lost 4 bases, and 9 bases had no gene match. The germline V gene has CDR1 SNHLY and CDR2 FYNNEI. The CDR3 loop reads CASSADIQGGQPQHF. For the CDR3, the DNA is TGTGCCAGCAGTGCTGACATTCAGGGGGGTCAGCCCCAGCATTTT.

This chain links TRBV28 with TRBJ2-7; 7 positions agree with TRBD2. V lost 8 bases to trimming and J lost 7 bases; unmatched junction nucleotides: 8. This CDR3 has 12 residues. Germline V gene data show CDR1 as MDHEN and CDR2 as SYDVKM. In DNA, the CDR3 is TGTGCCAGCCGGGGGGTTTGGTTTGAGCAGTACTTC. Encoded protein: CASRGVWFEQYF.

V is TRBV23-1 and J is TRBJ1-1; the match to TRBD1 covers 7 bases. TRBV23-1 is an open reading frame, and its role is uncertain. CDR3 length: 16 residues. V gave up 3 bases and J gave up 1 base; unmatched junction bases: 8. CDR3 protein: CASSQRGRRSNTEAFF. CDR3 DNA: TGCGCCAGCAGTCAGAGGGGGCGGAGGTCGAACACTGAAGCTTTCTTT.

The V gene is TRBV4-3, the J gene TRBJ1-2, with 7 bases aligning to TRBD1. CDR1 is LGHNA and CDR2 is YSLEER in the germline V gene. This CDR3 spans 16 amino acids. The V gene end was trimmed by 1 base and the J gene end by 4 bases; junction bases not matched to a gene: 9. CDR3 coding DNA: TGCGCCAGCAGCCAAGGCGTCAGAGGGGGCGGCTATGGCTACACCTTC. Protein product: CASSQGVRGGGYGYTF.

The J gene is TRBJ2-2, the V gene TRBV7-2; D is perhaps TRBD1 (6 bases). The CDR3 extends over 17 amino acids. V lost 1 base to trimming and J lost 5 bases, with 17 bases between them. CDR1 is SGHTA and CDR2 is FQGNSA in the germline V gene. In DNA, the CDR3 is TGTGCCAGCAGCTTAGATCTGTGGGGGCGGGTTACCGGGGAGCTGTTTTTT. Residues: CASSLDLWGRVTGELFF.

The chain joins TRBV10-3 to TRBJ2-5; possibly TRBD2 for D (7 bases). Germline lookup yields CDR1 ENHRY and CDR2 SYGVKD. This CDR3 has 15 amino acids. Trimming shortened V by 2 bases and J by 4 bases, and 14 bases separated the two germline ends. The chain's CDR3 is CAISEIAGATETQYF. In DNA, the CDR3 is TGTGCCATCAGTGAGATTGCGGGGGCGACAGAGACCCAGTACTTC.